This T cell receptor beta chain was sequenced during a study of T cells after yellow fever vaccination. Overall study findings and caveats: A secondary response was less intense yet reached its peak sooner, at day 5 versus 15. At less than 97% for CD4 and over 80% for CD8, most primary-vaccination clones showed up again after the booster.

MiXCR, applied by TCRdb to the 5' RACE reads, yields one record per CDR3 protein. The data contain hundreds of thousands of distinct CDR3 sequences, about 12% of them singletons. Points on this clonotype: Its antigen remains unknown.

The sequencing here drew on PBMCs, taken on the day of the yellow fever booster vaccination. The source is a man between 25 and 39 years old who received the YFV17D yellow fever vaccine.

The CDR3 loop is CSVGASNQPQHF. In DNA form, the CDR3 reads TGCAGCGTTGGGGCAAGCAATCAGCCCCAGCATTTT. The chain combines TRBV29-1 with TRBJ1-5; D remains unclear. The germline gives CDR1 SQVTM, CDR2 ANQGSEA. V was trimmed by 4 bases and J by 1 base, leaving 5 bases between them. The CDR3 runs 12 residues.